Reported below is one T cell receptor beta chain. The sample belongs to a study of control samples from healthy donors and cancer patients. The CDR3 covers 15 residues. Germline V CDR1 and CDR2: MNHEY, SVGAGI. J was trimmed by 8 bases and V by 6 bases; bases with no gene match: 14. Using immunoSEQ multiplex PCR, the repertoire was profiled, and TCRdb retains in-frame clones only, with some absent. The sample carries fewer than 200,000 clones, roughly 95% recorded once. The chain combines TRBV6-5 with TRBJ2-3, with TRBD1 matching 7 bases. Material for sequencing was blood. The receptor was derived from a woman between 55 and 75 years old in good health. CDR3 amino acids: CASRRGQTIGGTQYF. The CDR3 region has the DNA TGTGCCAGCAGGAGGGGACAGACGATTGGGGGTACGCAGTATTTT.